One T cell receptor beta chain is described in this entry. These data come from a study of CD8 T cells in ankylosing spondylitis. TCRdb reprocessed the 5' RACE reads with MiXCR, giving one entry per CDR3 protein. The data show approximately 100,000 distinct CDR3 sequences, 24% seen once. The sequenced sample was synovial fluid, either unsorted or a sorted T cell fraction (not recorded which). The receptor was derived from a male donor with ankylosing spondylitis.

Written as DNA, the CDR3 is TGTGCCAGCAGTGAACCGACAGGGGGGAACACTGAAGCTTTCTTT. Its translation is CASSEPTGGNTEAFF. V usage is TRBV2 and J usage is TRBJ1-1; 9 positions match TRBD1. CDR3 length: 15 residues. In germline, CDR1 is SNHLY, CDR2 FYNNEI. Trimming cost V 2 bases and J 1 base; bases outside gene matches: 2.